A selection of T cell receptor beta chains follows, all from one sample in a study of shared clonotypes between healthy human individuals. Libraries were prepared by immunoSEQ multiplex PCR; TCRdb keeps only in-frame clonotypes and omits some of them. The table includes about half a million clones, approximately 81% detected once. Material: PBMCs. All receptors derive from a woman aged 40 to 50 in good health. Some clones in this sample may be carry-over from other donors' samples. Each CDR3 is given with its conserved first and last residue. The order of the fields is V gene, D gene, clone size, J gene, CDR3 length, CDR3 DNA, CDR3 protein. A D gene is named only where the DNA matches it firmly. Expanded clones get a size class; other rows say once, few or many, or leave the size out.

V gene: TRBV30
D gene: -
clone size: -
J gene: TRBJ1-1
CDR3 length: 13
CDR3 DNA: TGTGCCTGGAGTGTACATGGCAACACTGAAGCTTTCTTT
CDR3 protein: CAWSVHGNTEAFF

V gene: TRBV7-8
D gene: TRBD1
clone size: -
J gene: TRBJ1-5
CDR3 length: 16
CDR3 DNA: TGTGCCAGCAGCTTAGGACTCAGGGGGCGCGGGCAGCCCCAGCATTTT
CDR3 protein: CASSLGLRGRGQPQHF

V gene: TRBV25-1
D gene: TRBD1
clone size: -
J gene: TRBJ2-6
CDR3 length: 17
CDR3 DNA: TGTGCCAGCAGCCCAGGGGGTTCTATCTCTGGGGCCAACGTCCTGACTTTC
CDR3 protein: CASSPGGSISGANVLTF

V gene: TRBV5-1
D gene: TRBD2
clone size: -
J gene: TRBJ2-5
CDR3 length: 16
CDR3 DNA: TGCGCCAGCAGGCACCGACTAGCGGGAGGGGTAGAGACCCAGTACTTC
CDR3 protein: CASRHRLAGGVETQYF

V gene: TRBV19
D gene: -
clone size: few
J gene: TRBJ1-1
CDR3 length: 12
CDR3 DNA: TGTGCCAGTAGTCCCAGGGACGGTGAAGCTTTCTTT
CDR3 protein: CASSPRDGEAFF

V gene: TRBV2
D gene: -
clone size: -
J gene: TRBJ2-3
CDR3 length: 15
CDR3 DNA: TGTGCCAGCAGTGAAGTGGACTGGCGCACAGATACGCAGTATTTT
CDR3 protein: CASSEVDWRTDTQYF

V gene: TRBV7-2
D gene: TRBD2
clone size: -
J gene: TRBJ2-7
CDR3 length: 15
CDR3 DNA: TGTGCCAGCAGCTTCCTAGCGGGAGTAGTGGGCGAGCAGTACTTC
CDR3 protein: CASSFLAGVVGEQYF

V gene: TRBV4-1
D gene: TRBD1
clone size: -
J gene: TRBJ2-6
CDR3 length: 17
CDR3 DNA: TGCGCCAGCAGCCAACGGCAGGGGGCAAGGGGGGCCAACGTCCTGACTTTC
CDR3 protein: CASSQRQGARGANVLTF

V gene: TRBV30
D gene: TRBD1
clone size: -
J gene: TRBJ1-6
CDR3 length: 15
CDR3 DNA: TGTGCCTGGAGTATCAGACAGGGGGCGAATTCACCCCTCCACTTT
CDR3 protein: CAWSIRQGANSPLHF

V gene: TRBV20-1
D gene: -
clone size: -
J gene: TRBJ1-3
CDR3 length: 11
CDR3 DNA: TGCAGTGCTAGAGCGTTTGACACCATATATTTT
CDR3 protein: CSARAFDTIYF

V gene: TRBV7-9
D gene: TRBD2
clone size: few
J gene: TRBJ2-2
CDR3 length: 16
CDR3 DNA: TGTGCCAGCAGATTTGGCGGGGGAGCGAACACCGGGGAGCTGTTTTTT
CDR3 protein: CASRFGGGANTGELFF

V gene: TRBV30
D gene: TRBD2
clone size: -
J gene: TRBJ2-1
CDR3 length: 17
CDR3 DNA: TGTGCCTGGAGTCGGGATATAGCGGGAGGTTGGTACAATGAGCAGTTCTTC
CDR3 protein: CAWSRDIAGGWYNEQFF

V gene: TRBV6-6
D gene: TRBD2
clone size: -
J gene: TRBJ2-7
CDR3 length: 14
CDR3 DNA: TGTGCCAGCAGTTACCTGGGACTAGCTTACGAGCAGTACTTC
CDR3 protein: CASSYLGLAYEQYF

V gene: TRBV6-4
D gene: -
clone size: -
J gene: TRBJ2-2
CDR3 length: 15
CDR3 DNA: TGTGCCAGCAGCCCCTCCACAGAGAACACCGGGGAGCTGTTTTTT
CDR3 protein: CASSPSTENTGELFF

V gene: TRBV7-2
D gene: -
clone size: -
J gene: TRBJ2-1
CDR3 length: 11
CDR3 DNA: TGTGCCAGCAGCCAAGGGAATGAGCAGTTCTTC
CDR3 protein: CASSQGNEQFF

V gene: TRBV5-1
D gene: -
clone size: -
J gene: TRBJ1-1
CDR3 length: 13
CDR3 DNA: TGCGCCAGCAGCTTCAGGGAGAACACTGAAGCTTTCTTT
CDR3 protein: CASSFRENTEAFF

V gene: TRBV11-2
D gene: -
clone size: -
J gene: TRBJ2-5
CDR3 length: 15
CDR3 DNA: TGTGCCAGCAGCCCAACGGTCTTGGGGCAAGAGACCCAGTACTTC
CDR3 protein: CASSPTVLGQETQYF

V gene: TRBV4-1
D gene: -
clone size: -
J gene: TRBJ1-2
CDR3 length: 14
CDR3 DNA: TGCGCCAGCAGCTCTGGTGGGGGACCCTATGGCTACACCTTC
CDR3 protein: CASSSGGGPYGYTF

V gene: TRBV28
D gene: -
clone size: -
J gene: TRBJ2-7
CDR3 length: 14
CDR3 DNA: TGTGCCAGCAGTCCGACGGGCCCTACTTACGAGCAGTACTTC
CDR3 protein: CASSPTGPTYEQYF

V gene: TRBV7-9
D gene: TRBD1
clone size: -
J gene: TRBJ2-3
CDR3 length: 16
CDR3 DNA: TGTGCCAGCAGCTCACCGGGACAGGGGGCGGCAGATACGCAGTATTTT
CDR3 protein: CASSSPGQGAADTQYF

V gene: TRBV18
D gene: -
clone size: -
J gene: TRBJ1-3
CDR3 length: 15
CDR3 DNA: TGTGCCAGCTCACCACCGGTTTCCTCTGGAAACACCATATATTTT
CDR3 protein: CASSPPVSSGNTIYF

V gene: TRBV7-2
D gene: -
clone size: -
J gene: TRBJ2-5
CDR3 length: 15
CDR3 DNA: TGTGCCAGCAGCTTAAGCCCAGCGATTCAAGAGACCCAGTACTTC
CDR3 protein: CASSLSPAIQETQYF

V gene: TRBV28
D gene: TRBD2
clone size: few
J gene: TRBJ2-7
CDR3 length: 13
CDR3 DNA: TGTGCCAGCAGTCGGCTAGCGGGGTACGAGCAGTACTTC
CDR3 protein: CASSRLAGYEQYF

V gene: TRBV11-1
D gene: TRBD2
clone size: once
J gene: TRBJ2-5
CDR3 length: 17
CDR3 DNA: TGTGCCAGCAGCTTGGGACTAGCGGGAGTAGGCCAAGAGACCCAGTACTTC
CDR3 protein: CASSLGLAGVGQETQYF

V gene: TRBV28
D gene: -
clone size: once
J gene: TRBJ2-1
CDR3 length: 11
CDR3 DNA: TGTGCCAGCAGTCGTCGCAATGAGCAGTTCTTC
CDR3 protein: CASSRRNEQFF

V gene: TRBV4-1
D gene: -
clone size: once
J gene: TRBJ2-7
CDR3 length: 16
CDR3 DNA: TGCGCCAGCAGCCTTGAGCGCCAGTCGTTATCCTACGAGCAGTACTTC
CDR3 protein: CASSLERQSLSYEQYF

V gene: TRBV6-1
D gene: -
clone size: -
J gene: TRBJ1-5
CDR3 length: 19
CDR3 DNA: TGTGCCAGCAGTGATGTTCCGGGCTACACGCGTTACGGCAATCAGCCCCAGCATTTT
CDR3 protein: CASSDVPGYTRYGNQPQHF

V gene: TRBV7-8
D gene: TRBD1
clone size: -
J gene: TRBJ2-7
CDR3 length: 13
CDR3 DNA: TGTGCCAGCAGCTCCGGGACAGGGGGCGAGCAGTACTTC
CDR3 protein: CASSSGTGGEQYF

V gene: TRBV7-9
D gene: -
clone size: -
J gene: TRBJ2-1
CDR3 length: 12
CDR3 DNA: TGTGCCAGCAGCCAAGTGGGGGAAGAGCAGTTCTTC
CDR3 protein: CASSQVGEEQFF

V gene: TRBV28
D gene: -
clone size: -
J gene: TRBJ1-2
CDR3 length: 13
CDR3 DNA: TGTGCCAGCAGTATACGGGGCGTAGGTGGCTACACCTTC
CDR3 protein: CASSIRGVGGYTF

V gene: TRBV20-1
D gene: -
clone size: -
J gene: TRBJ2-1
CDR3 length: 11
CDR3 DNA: TGCAGTGCTAGGCCCGGCCTTGAGCAGTTCTTC
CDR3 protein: CSARPGLEQFF

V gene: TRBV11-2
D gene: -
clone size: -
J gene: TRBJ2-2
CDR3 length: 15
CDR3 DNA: TGTGCCAGCAGCCGACAGGCTCAGAACACCGGGGAGCTGTTTTTT
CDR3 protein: CASSRQAQNTGELFF

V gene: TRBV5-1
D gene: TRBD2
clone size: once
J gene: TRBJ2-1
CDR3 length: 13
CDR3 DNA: TGCGCCAGCAGCTCGGGACTAGCAGGTGAGCAGTTCTTC
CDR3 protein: CASSSGLAGEQFF

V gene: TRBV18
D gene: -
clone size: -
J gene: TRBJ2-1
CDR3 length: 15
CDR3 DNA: TGTGCCAGCTCAACACTCTGGGGAGGGGGCAATGAGCAGTTCTTC
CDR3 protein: CASSTLWGGGNEQFF

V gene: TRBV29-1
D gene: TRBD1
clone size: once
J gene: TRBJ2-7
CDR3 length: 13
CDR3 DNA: TGCAGCGTGGGTACAGGGGGTCCCTACGAGCAGTACTTC
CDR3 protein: CSVGTGGPYEQYF

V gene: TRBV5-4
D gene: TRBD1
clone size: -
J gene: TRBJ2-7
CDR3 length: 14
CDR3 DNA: TGTGCCAGCAGCTTGGCTGGGACAGGGAACGAGCAGTACTTC
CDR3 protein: CASSLAGTGNEQYF